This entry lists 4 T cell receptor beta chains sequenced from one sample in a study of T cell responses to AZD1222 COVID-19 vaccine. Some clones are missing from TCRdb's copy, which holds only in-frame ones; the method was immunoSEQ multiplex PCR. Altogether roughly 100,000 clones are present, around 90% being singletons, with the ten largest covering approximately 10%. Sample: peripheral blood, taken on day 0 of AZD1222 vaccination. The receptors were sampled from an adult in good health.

The CDR3 DNA reads as TGTGCCAGCAGCCTACAGGAGAACACTGAAGCTTTCTTT. It encodes CASSLQENTEAFF. The J gene is TRBJ1-1, the V gene TRBV11-3; D perhaps matches TRBD1 (5 bases). From germline, CDR1 is SGHNT and CDR2 YENEEA. The CDR3 sequence is 13 residues long. V lost 5 bases to trimming and J lost 1 base, with 8 bases between them.

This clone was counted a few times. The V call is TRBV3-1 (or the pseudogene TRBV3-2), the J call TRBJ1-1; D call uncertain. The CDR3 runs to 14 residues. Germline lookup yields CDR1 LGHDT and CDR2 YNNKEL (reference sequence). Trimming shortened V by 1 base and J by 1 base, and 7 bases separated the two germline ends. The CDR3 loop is CASSQADRNTEAFF. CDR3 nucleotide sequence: TGTGCCAGCAGCCAAGCCGACCGGAACACTGAAGCTTTCTTT.

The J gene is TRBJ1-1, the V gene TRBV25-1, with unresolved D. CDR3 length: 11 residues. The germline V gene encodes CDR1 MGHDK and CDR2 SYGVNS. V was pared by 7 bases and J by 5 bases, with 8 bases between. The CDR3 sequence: CASTLETEAFF. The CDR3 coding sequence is TGTGCCAGCACTTTAGAGACTGAAGCTTTCTTT.

The CDR3 region has the DNA TGTGCCAGCAGCTTAGTGAGCGCGACCTACGAGCAGTACTTC. Its protein product is CASSLVSATYEQYF. The chain combines TRBV7-8 with TRBJ2-7; the D is unclear. The V end was cut by 1 base, the J end by 2 bases, with 9 bases between. CDR1 SGHVS and CDR2 FQNEAQ come from the germline V gene. This CDR3 is built from 14 residues. Combining the CDR3 with reference TRBV7-8 and TRBJ2-7 gives the whole variable domain GAGVSQSPRYKVAKRGQDVALRCDPISGHVSLFWYQQALGQGPEFLTYFQNEAQLDKSGLPSDRFFAERPEGSVSTLKIQRTQQEDSAVYLCASSLVSATYEQYFGPGTRLTVT.